A single sample is the source of the 20 T cell receptor beta chains below, sequenced in a study of blood T cell repertoires in COVID-19. Libraries were prepared by immunoSEQ multiplex PCR; TCRdb keeps only in-frame clonotypes and omits some of them. The data show under 250,000 clones, about 90% seen once. Material: peripheral blood. The source is a man aged 60-69 years with COVID-19, enrolled during active disease.

In this sample, this clone turned up once. The chain links TRBV10-3 to TRBJ2-7; TRBD2 matches 8 bases. CDR3 size: 14 residues. Germline V gene data show CDR1 as ENHRY and CDR2 as SYGVKD. V was clipped by 4 bases and J by 3 bases; unmatched bases: 5. The CDR3 loop reads CAISATGLGYEQYF. DNA of the CDR3: TGTGCCATCAGTGCGACGGGACTAGGCTACGAGCAGTACTTC.

This sequence joins TRBV19 and TRBJ2-4, with TRBD2 matching over 9 bases. Losses at the gene ends were 6 bases for V and 0 bases for J; bases not matched to a gene: 15. The length of the CDR3 is 19 residues. Germline CDR1 is LNHDA and CDR2 is SQIVND (reference sequence). Written as DNA, the CDR3 is TGTGCCAGTAGCCCTCTAGGGCTAGCGGGAAACCTAGCCAAAAACATTCAGTACTTC. This translates into CASSPLGLAGNLAKNIQYF. The whole variable domain, remainder taken from reference TRBV19 and TRBJ2-4, is DGGITQSPKYLFRKEGQNVTLSCEQNLNHDAMYWYRQDPGQGLRLIYYSQIVNDFQKGDIAEGYSVSREKKESFPLTVTSAQKNPTAFYLCASSPLGLAGNLAKNIQYFGAGTRLSVL.

This clone appeared a single time. The genes are TRBV30 and TRBJ2-7, with 8 nucleotides matching TRBD1. The V and J ends lost 7 bases and 3 bases, in that order; junction bases with no gene match: 5. CDR3 length: 12 amino acids. CDR1 and CDR2 from the germline V gene are GTSNPN and SVGIG (reference sequence). The CDR3 DNA reads TGTGCCTTGACAGGGGCTAACTACGAGCAGTACTTC. Its protein product is CALTGANYEQYF.

The J gene is TRBJ2-7, the V gene TRBV20-1; 9 positions agree with TRBD1. J lost 4 bases, V lost 3 bases, and 4 bases had no gene match. The CDR3 totals 13 residues. The V gene's germline CDR1 is DFQATT and CDR2 SNEGSKA (reference sequence). CDR3 sequence reads: CSASRTGVYEQYF. CDR3 nucleotide sequence: TGCAGTGCTAGTAGGACAGGGGTTTACGAGCAGTACTTC.

The chain has TRBV10-1 and TRBJ1-5, with D perhaps matching TRBD1 (5 bases). This CDR3 has 16 amino acids. Trimming removed 6 bases from V and 3 bases from J, with 18 bases in between. Germline lookup yields CDR1 WNHNN and CDR2 SYGVQD (reference sequence). The CDR3 spells CASSRQQGWYNQPQHF. In DNA, the CDR3 is TGCGCCAGCAGCCGACAGCAGGGATGGTACAATCAGCCCCAGCATTTT.

V gene TRBV4-1 combines with J gene TRBJ2-1, with 9 bases matching TRBD2. This CDR3 contains 15 residues. V lost 1 base to trimming and J lost 8 bases; unmatched junction nucleotides: 6. In germline, CDR1 is MGHRA, CDR2 YSYEKL. The CDR3 DNA follows: TGCGCCAGCAGCCAAGGCGGGAGGGTCCCCGATGAGCAGTTCTTC. The encoded protein is CASSQGGRVPDEQFF.

The chain has TRBV6-4 and TRBJ1-1, with D maybe TRBD1 (5 bases). The CDR3 spans 10 residues. V was pared by 7 bases and J by 8 bases, with 8 bases between. CDR1 is MRHNA and CDR2 is SNTAGT in the germline V gene. The CDR3 region is CASIGGEAFF. For the CDR3, the DNA is TGTGCCAGCATCGGGGGAGAAGCTTTCTTT.

The rearrangement joins TRBV23-1 to TRBJ2-7, with 9 bases aligning to TRBD1. TRBV23-1 belongs to the ORF category, with a function that is uncertain. The CDR3 sequence is 14 residues long. Trimming cost V 7 bases and J 2 bases; bases outside gene matches: 6. The CDR3 spells CASTNRDRAYEQYF. CDR3 nucleotides: TGCGCCAGCACTAACCGGGACAGGGCCTACGAGCAGTACTTC.

The chain uses TRBV30 and TRBJ1-6; perhaps TRBD1 as D (6 bases). There are 14 residues in the CDR3. V gave up 5 bases and J gave up 7 bases, with 15 bases separating them. CDR1 is GTSNPN and CDR2 is SVGIG in the germline V gene (reference sequence). CDR3 loop: CAWQTGIVNSPLHF. CDR3 coding DNA: TGTGCCTGGCAAACAGGGATCGTGAATTCACCCCTCCACTTT.

This clone is a singleton in its sample. The chain is built from TRBV19 and TRBJ1-6; D unclear. The CDR3 covers 16 residues. Germline loops: CDR1 LNHDA, CDR2 SQIVND (reference sequence). Deletions cut 3 bases from V and 3 bases from J, with 12 bases between. The CDR3 reads CASSIMGPDYNSPLHF. The CDR3 coding sequence is TGTGCCAGTAGTATTATGGGCCCTGACTATAATTCACCCCTCCACTTT.

The V call is TRBV5-1, the J call TRBJ1-5; the D is unclear. Germline V gene lookup returns CDR1 SGHRS and CDR2 YFSETQ. V shed 0 bases and J shed 4 bases, with 11 bases lying between them. This CDR3 is 15 amino acids long. As DNA, the CDR3 is TGCGCCAGCAGCTTGGGACAAGGCCGGAATCAGCCCCAGCATTTT. It encodes CASSLGQGRNQPQHF.

The chain recombines TRBV7-8 with TRBJ1-1; TRBD1 agrees at 7 bases. Losses at the gene ends were 5 bases for V and 1 base for J; bases not matched to a gene: 19. This CDR3 has 19 residues. Germline V gene sequence: CDR1 SGHVS, CDR2 FQNEAQ. The CDR3 spells CASSRVPTGTVAPNTEAFF. The CDR3 DNA follows: TGTGCCAGCAGCCGCGTTCCAACCGGGACAGTAGCACCGAACACTGAAGCTTTCTTT. Full variable domain (outside the CDR3, taken from reference TRBV7-8 and TRBJ1-1): GAGVSQSPRYKVAKRGQDVALRCDPISGHVSLFWYQQALGQGPEFLTYFQNEAQLDKSGLPSDRFFAERPEGSVSTLKIQRTQQEDSAVYLCASSRVPTGTVAPNTEAFFGQGTRLTVV.

The V call is TRBV7-9, the J call TRBJ2-5, with D possibly being TRBD2 (6 bases). V lost 0 bases and J lost 3, with 17 bases in between. In germline, CDR1 is SEHNR, CDR2 FQNEAQ (reference sequence). This CDR3 is 17 amino acids long. CDR3 DNA sequence: TGTGCCAGCAGCTTAGCGGCGGGACGCCGGGGGAAAGAGACCCAGTACTTC. It specifies CASSLAAGRRGKETQYF.

V gene TRBV29-1 combines with J gene TRBJ1-2; 9 bases line up with TRBD1. The CDR3 runs to 15 residues. CDR1 and CDR2 from the germline V gene are SQVTM and ANQGSEA. The V segment lost 0 bases and the J segment 6 bases; nucleotides outside the gene matches: 8. The CDR3 DNA reads as TGCAGCGTTGAAGATTGGGGGACAGGGATAAATGGCTACACCTTC. Translated: CSVEDWGTGINGYTF.

The chain couples TRBV2 to TRBJ2-7, with 9 nucleotides matching TRBD2. In germline, CDR1 is SNHLY, CDR2 FYNNEI. The V gene end was trimmed by 8 bases and the J gene end by 3 bases; junction bases not matched to a gene: 8. The CDR3 is 14 residues long. The CDR3 protein is CASGRLAEFYEQYF. As DNA, the CDR3 is TGTGCCAGCGGGAGACTAGCGGAATTCTACGAGCAGTACTTC.

CDR3 amino acids: CASSYSTGTNYGYTF. CDR3 DNA sequence: TGTGCCAGCAGTTACTCGACAGGGACTAACTATGGCTACACCTTC. This chain uses TRBV6-5 with TRBJ1-2; 7 bases line up with TRBD1. After removal of 0 bases from V and 0 bases from J, the junction contained 1 base not matched to a gene. Looked up from germline, CDR1 is MNHEY and CDR2 is SVGAGI. The CDR3 has 15 amino acids.

The gene calls are TRBV10-3 and TRBJ2-3; the D gene is possibly TRBD2 (5 bases). Trimming removed 3 bases at V and 7 bases at J, with 8 bases between. Germline V lookup: CDR1 ENHRY, CDR2 SYGVKD. The CDR3 loop spans 12 amino acids. CDR3 sequence reads: CAISERGNTQYF. CDR3 bases: TGTGCCATCAGTGAAAGAGGGAATACGCAGTATTTT.

The chain carries TRBV19 and TRBJ2-7; D is unresolved. The ends were cut back, 4 bases at V and 8 bases at J, with 9 bases in the middle. This CDR3 spans 11 amino acids. Per germline, CDR1 LNHDA and CDR2 SQIVND (reference sequence). CDR3 in amino acids: CASSKPIKQYF. For the CDR3, the DNA is TGTGCCAGTAGTAAGCCGATAAAGCAGTACTTC. The full variable domain, in which reference TRBV19 and TRBJ2-7 provide the parts outside the CDR3, is DGGITQSPKYLFRKEGQNVTLSCEQNLNHDAMYWYRQDPGQGLRLIYYSQIVNDFQKGDIAEGYSVSREKKESFPLTVTSAQKNPTAFYLCASSKPIKQYFGPGTRLTVT.

The chain has TRBV7-2 and TRBJ2-2; 13 bases line up with TRBD2. The germline CDR1 and CDR2 sequences are SGHTA and FQGNSA. Trimming removed 4 bases from V and 5 bases from J; junction bases left unmatched: 7. CDR3 length: 17 residues. The CDR3 region is CASSWGLAGSGTGELFF. The CDR3 nucleotides read TGTGCCAGCAGCTGGGGACTAGCGGGATCAGGTACCGGGGAGCTGTTTTTT.

The CDR3 DNA sequence: TGTGCCAGCAGCCCGGGGACAGCTAACAATGAGCAGTTCTTC. It encodes CASSPGTANNEQFF. J is TRBJ2-1 and V is TRBV11-2, with TRBD1 identical over 7 bases. Germline CDR1 is SGHAT and CDR2 is FQNNGV. The CDR3 loop spans 14 amino acids. Trimming took 5 bases from V and 5 from J; bases not matched to a gene: 6.